This T cell receptor beta chain was captured by sequencing in a study of blood T cell repertoires in COVID-19. Study information: Samples representing acute and convalescent COVID-19 were sourced from the United States, Italy and Spain. T cells, B-cell-depleted T cells, or PBMCs supplied cDNA or gDNA.

How the authors handled the data: Reference gene primers were amplified, and this amplification served to estimate nucleated cell counts. Clones were read by immunoSEQ multiplex PCR, and TCRdb kept only the in-frame ones, dropping some. V, J and clone size are those of that table, while D and trimming were read from the DNA. The repertoire holds tens of thousands of clones, with roughly 87% as singletons. The receptor was isolated from a woman between 50 and 59 years old with acute or convalescent COVID-19. Sequenced sample: peripheral blood.

The CDR3 is CASSEWGGISNQPQHF. CDR3 DNA: TGTGCCAGCAGTGAATGGGGGGGGATAAGCAATCAGCCCCAGCATTTT. This chain joins TRBV2 and TRBJ1-5; D might be TRBD1 (5 bases). The germline V gene has CDR1 SNHLY and CDR2 FYNNEI. The V and J ends lost 2 bases and 1 base respectively, with 12 bases between them. CDR3 length equals 16 residues.